A selection of T cell receptor beta chains follows, all from one sample in a study of T cells in Graves' hyperthyroidism and ophthalmopathy. TCRdb redid the calling of the multiplex PCR reads with MiXCR, one entry per CDR3 protein. Of fewer than 900,000 distinct CDR3 sequences in the sample, around a sixth are singletons; the top ten hold roughly a sixth. Sequencing input: blood. Receptors originate from a woman between 50 and 59 years old with Graves' hyperthyroidism that later progressed to Graves' ophthalmopathy. Each CDR3 is given with its conserved first and last residue. D genes are given only for firm matches. Expanded clones get a size class; other rows say once, few or many, or leave the size out.

d_call: NA; v_call: TRBV3-1; clone_size: many; j_call: TRBJ2-1; cdr3_aa: CASSQSAGVLNEQFF; cdr3_nt: TGTGCCAGCAGCCAATCGGCAGGAGTTTTGAATGAGCAGTTCTTC
d_call: NA; v_call: TRBV6-1; clone_size: NA; j_call: TRBJ1-2; cdr3_aa: CASRARDYGYTF; cdr3_nt: TGTGCCAGCAGGGCCCGGGACTATGGCTACACCTTC
d_call: TRBD1; v_call: TRBV7-6; clone_size: NA; j_call: TRBJ2-5; cdr3_aa: CASSFPQGATSWGETQYF; cdr3_nt: TGTGCCAGCAGCTTCCCACAGGGGGCGACTAGCTGGGGGGAGACCCAGTACTTC
d_call: TRBD2; v_call: TRBV2; clone_size: many; j_call: TRBJ2-3; cdr3_aa: CARGGTSSTDTQYF; cdr3_nt: TGTGCCAGGGGAGGGACCTCTAGCACAGATACGCAGTATTTT
d_call: TRBD2; v_call: TRBV6-5; clone_size: NA; j_call: TRBJ2-3; cdr3_aa: CASSYGGGGTDTQYF; cdr3_nt: TGTGCCAGCAGTTACGGGGGAGGGGGCACAGATACGCAGTATTTT
d_call: NA; v_call: TRBV7-9; clone_size: NA; j_call: TRBJ2-6; cdr3_aa: CASSQIAQSSGANVLTF; cdr3_nt: TGTGCCAGCAGCCAAATCGCCCAAAGCTCTGGGGCCAACGTCCTGACTTTC
d_call: NA; v_call: TRBV7-3; clone_size: NA; j_call: TRBJ2-1; cdr3_aa: CASSLGGTTNNEQFF; cdr3_nt: TGTGCCAGCAGCTTAGGGGGGACCACTAACAATGAGCAGTTCTTC
d_call: NA; v_call: TRBV3-1; clone_size: many; j_call: TRBJ1-1; cdr3_aa: CASSQGRGRLITEAFF; cdr3_nt: TGTGCCAGCAGCCAAGGCCGGGGGCGATTGATCACTGAAGCTTTCTTT
d_call: NA; v_call: TRBV11-3; clone_size: many; j_call: TRBJ2-1; cdr3_aa: CASSSALYNEQFF; cdr3_nt: TGTGCCAGCAGCTCGGCCCTCTACAATGAGCAGTTCTTC
d_call: NA; v_call: TRBV3-1; clone_size: many; j_call: TRBJ2-5; cdr3_aa: CASSQAQGAYQETQYF; cdr3_nt: TGTGCCAGCAGCCAGGCCCAGGGAGCCTACCAAGAGACCCAGTACTTC
d_call: NA; v_call: TRBV3-1; clone_size: NA; j_call: TRBJ1-1; cdr3_aa: CASASGLTEAFF; cdr3_nt: TGTGCCAGCGCATCAGGGCTCACTGAAGCTTTCTTT
d_call: TRBD1; v_call: TRBV27; clone_size: many; j_call: TRBJ1-6; cdr3_aa: CASSYRDRGSPLHF; cdr3_nt: TGTGCCAGCAGTTACCGGGACAGGGGATCACCCCTCCACTTT
d_call: NA; v_call: TRBV12-3/TRBV12-4; clone_size: NA; j_call: TRBJ1-2; cdr3_aa: CASSLALTAGYTF; cdr3_nt: TGTGCCAGCAGTTTAGCGCTGACGGCCGGCTACACCTTC
d_call: TRBD1; v_call: TRBV12-3/TRBV12-4; clone_size: many; j_call: TRBJ1-1; cdr3_aa: CASSWDRVTEAFF; cdr3_nt: TGTGCCAGCAGTTGGGACAGGGTCACCGAAGCTTTCTTT
d_call: NA; v_call: TRBV6-1; clone_size: few; j_call: TRBJ1-5; cdr3_aa: CASSHRTGLNQPQHF; cdr3_nt: TGTGCCAGCAGTCACCGGACGGGTCTGAATCAGCCCCAGCATTTT
d_call: TRBD1; v_call: TRBV12-3/TRBV12-4; clone_size: many; j_call: TRBJ2-5; cdr3_aa: CASSPDRGLSQETQYF; cdr3_nt: TGTGCCAGCAGTCCTGACAGGGGGTTATCCCAAGAGACCCAGTACTTC
d_call: TRBD2; v_call: TRBV20-1; clone_size: many; j_call: TRBJ2-2; cdr3_aa: CSVSQAAASGPINTGELFF; cdr3_nt: TGCAGTGTGAGCCAGGCTGCGGCTAGCGGCCCAATAAACACCGGGGAGCTGTTTTTT
d_call: NA; v_call: TRBV7-9; clone_size: few; j_call: TRBJ1-2; cdr3_aa: CASSTGGELFNGYTF; cdr3_nt: TGTGCCAGCAGTACGGGCGGGGAACTCTTTAATGGCTACACCTTC
d_call: NA; v_call: TRBV5-1; clone_size: many; j_call: TRBJ2-1; cdr3_aa: CASSQDLGEQFF; cdr3_nt: TGCGCCAGCAGCCAGGACCTGGGTGAGCAGTTCTTC
d_call: TRBD1; v_call: TRBV12-5; clone_size: NA; j_call: TRBJ1-5; cdr3_aa: CASGSDRQGNQPQHF; cdr3_nt: TGTGCTAGTGGCTCGGACAGGCAGGGGAATCAGCCCCAGCATTTT
d_call: NA; v_call: TRBV10-3; clone_size: NA; j_call: TRBJ1-2; cdr3_aa: CAIRTDSSYGYTF; cdr3_nt: TGTGCCATCCGGACAGATAGCTCCTATGGCTACACCTTC
d_call: NA; v_call: TRBV19; clone_size: NA; j_call: TRBJ2-3; cdr3_aa: CASSPPRSAGRDTQYF; cdr3_nt: TGTGCCAGTAGTCCCCCGCGGTCCGCCGGGCGGGATACGCAGTATTTT
d_call: NA; v_call: TRBV14; clone_size: NA; j_call: TRBJ1-2; cdr3_aa: CANSLRNSGYGYTF; cdr3_nt: TGTGCCAACAGCCTCCGGAACTCTGGCTATGGCTACACCTTC
d_call: TRBD2; v_call: TRBV3-1; clone_size: NA; j_call: TRBJ2-2; cdr3_aa: CASSQPAGRNTGELFF; cdr3_nt: TGTGCCAGCAGCCAACCAGCGGGACGGAACACCGGGGAGCTGTTTTTT
d_call: TRBD1; v_call: TRBV18; clone_size: NA; j_call: TRBJ1-2; cdr3_aa: CASSSDRGLGTNYGYTF; cdr3_nt: TGTGCCAGCTCCTCTGACAGGGGGCTAGGAACTAACTATGGCTACACCTTC
d_call: TRBD1; v_call: TRBV27; clone_size: few; j_call: TRBJ1-4; cdr3_aa: CASSTTGGRATNEKLFF; cdr3_nt: TGTGCCAGCAGTACGACAGGGGGCAGGGCAACTAATGAAAAACTGTTTTTT
d_call: NA; v_call: TRBV7-2; clone_size: many; j_call: TRBJ2-3; cdr3_aa: CASSLVGGPTDTQYF; cdr3_nt: TGTGCCAGCAGCCTCGTGGGGGGCCCAACAGATACGCAGTATTTT
d_call: NA; v_call: TRBV28; clone_size: few; j_call: TRBJ1-2; cdr3_aa: CASSLRQFNDGYTF; cdr3_nt: TGTGCCAGCAGTTTGAGACAGTTTAACGATGGCTACACCTTC
d_call: NA; v_call: TRBV4-1; clone_size: few; j_call: TRBJ1-6; cdr3_aa: CASSQGDRRYSPLHF; cdr3_nt: TGCGCCAGCAGCCAAGGAGACAGGCGATATTCACCCCTCCACTTT
d_call: NA; v_call: TRBV6-1; clone_size: NA; j_call: TRBJ2-7; cdr3_aa: CASKFGGGYEQYF; cdr3_nt: TGTGCCAGCAAATTTGGGGGCGGGTACGAGCAGTACTTC
d_call: TRBD1; v_call: TRBV9; clone_size: few; j_call: TRBJ2-5; cdr3_aa: CASSATGTGVAETQYF; cdr3_nt: TGTGCCAGCAGCGCCACGGGGACAGGGGTAGCGGAGACCCAGTACTTC
d_call: NA; v_call: TRBV6-1; clone_size: NA; j_call: TRBJ1-3; cdr3_aa: CASIRGNTIYF; cdr3_nt: TGTGCCAGCATTAGGGGAAACACCATATATTTT
d_call: TRBD1; v_call: TRBV3-1; clone_size: many; j_call: TRBJ2-5; cdr3_aa: CASSPLTGGRETQYF; cdr3_nt: TGTGCCAGCAGCCCCCTGACAGGGGGGAGGGAGACCCAGTACTTC
d_call: NA; v_call: TRBV7-9; clone_size: many; j_call: TRBJ2-3; cdr3_aa: CASSLQGLRADTQYF; cdr3_nt: TGTGCCAGCAGCCTTCAGGGGCTGAGAGCAGATACGCAGTATTTT
d_call: TRBD1; v_call: TRBV29-1; clone_size: NA; j_call: TRBJ1-4; cdr3_aa: CSVGTGGANEKLFF; cdr3_nt: TGCAGCGTTGGGACAGGTGGCGCTAATGAAAAACTGTTTTTT
d_call: TRBD1; v_call: TRBV12-3/TRBV12-4; clone_size: many; j_call: TRBJ2-2; cdr3_aa: CASSLARGTGELFF; cdr3_nt: TGTGCCAGCAGTTTAGCCAGGGGGACCGGGGAGCTGTTTTTT
d_call: TRBD1; v_call: TRBV7-6; clone_size: many; j_call: TRBJ1-1; cdr3_aa: CASTRKGGMGQGGEAFF; cdr3_nt: TGTGCCAGCACCCGAAAGGGGGGAATGGGGCAGGGGGGTGAAGCTTTCTTT
d_call: NA; v_call: TRBV30; clone_size: many; j_call: TRBJ1-3; cdr3_aa: CAWSICSSGNTIYF; cdr3_nt: TGTGCCTGGAGTATCTGTAGCTCTGGAAACACCATATATTTT
d_call: TRBD1; v_call: TRBV10-2; clone_size: NA; j_call: TRBJ2-5; cdr3_aa: CTSSEPRDRFFQETQYF; cdr3_nt: TGCACCAGCAGTGAGCCCCGGGACAGGTTCTTCCAAGAGACCCAGTACTTC
d_call: TRBD1; v_call: TRBV6-1; clone_size: few; j_call: TRBJ2-5; cdr3_aa: CASSAPDRGFQETQYF; cdr3_nt: TGTGCCAGCAGTGCCCCGGACAGGGGGTTCCAAGAGACCCAGTACTTC